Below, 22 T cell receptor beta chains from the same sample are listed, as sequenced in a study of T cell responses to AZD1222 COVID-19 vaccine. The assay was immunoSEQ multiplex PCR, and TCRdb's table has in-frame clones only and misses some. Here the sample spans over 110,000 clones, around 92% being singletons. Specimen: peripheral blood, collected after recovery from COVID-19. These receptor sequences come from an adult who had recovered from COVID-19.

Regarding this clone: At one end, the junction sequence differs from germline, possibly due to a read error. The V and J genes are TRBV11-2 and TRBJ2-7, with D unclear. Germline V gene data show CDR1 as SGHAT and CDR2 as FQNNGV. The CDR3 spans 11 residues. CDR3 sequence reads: CASSLELEGFF. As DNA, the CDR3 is TGTGCCAGCAGCTTGGAACTTGAAGGTTTCTTC.

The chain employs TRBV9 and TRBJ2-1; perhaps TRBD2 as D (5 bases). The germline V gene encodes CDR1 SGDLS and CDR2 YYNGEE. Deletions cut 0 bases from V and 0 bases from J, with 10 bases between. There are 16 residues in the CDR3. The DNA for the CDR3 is TGTGCCAGCAGCGTAGGAATTAGCGCCTCCTACAATGAGCAGTTCTTC. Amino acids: CASSVGISASYNEQFF.

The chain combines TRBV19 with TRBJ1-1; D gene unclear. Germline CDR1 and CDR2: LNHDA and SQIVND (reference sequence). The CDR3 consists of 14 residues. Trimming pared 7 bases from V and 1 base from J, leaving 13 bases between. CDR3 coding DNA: TGTGCCAGTACGGGCCCTAGATGGAACACTGAAGCTTTCTTT. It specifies CASTGPRWNTEAFF.

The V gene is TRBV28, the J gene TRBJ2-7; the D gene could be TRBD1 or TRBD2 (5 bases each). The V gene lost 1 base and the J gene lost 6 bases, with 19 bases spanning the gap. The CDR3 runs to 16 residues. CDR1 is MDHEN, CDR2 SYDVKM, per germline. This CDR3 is CASSLSSGTMVGEQYF. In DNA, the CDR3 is TGTGCCAGCAGTTTATCTTCCGGGACCATGGTGGGCGAGCAGTACTTC.

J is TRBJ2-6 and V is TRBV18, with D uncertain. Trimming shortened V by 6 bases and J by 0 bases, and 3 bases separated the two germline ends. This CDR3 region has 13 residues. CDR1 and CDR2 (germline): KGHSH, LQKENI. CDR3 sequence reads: CASSGSGANVLTF. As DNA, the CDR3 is TGTGCCAGCTCGGGCTCTGGGGCCAACGTCCTGACTTTC.

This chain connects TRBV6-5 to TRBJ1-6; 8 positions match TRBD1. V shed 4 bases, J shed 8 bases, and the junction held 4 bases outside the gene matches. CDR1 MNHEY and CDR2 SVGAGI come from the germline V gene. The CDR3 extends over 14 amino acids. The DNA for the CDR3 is TGTGCCAGCAGTTTCCAGGGGGCTGATTCACCCCTCCACTTT. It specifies CASSFQGADSPLHF.

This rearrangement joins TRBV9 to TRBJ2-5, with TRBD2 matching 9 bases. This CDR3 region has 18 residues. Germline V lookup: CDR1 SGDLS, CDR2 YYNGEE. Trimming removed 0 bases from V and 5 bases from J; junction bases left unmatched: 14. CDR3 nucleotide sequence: TGTGCCAGCAGCGTAGAGGCTAGCGGGACTACTCAGGGTGAGACCCAGTACTTC. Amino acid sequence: CASSVEASGTTQGETQYF.

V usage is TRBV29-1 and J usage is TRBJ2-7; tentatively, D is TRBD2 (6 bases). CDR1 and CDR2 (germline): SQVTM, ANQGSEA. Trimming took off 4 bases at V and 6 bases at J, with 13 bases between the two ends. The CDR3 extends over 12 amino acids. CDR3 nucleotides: TGCAGCGTTGCCCAGCGGGTCGGCGAGCAGTACTTC. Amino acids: CSVAQRVGEQYF.

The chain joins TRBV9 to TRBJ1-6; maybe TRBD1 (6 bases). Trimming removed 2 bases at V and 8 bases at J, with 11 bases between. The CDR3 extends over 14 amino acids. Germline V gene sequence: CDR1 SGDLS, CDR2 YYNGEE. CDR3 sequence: CASSVEGEDSPLHF. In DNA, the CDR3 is TGTGCCAGCAGCGTCGAGGGGGAGGATTCACCCCTCCACTTT. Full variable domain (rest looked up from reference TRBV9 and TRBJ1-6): DSGVTQTPKHLITATGQRVTLRCSPRSGDLSVYWYQQSLDQGLQFLIQYYNGEERAKGNILERFSAQQFPDLHSELNLSSLELGDSALYFCASSVEGEDSPLHFGNGTRLTVT.

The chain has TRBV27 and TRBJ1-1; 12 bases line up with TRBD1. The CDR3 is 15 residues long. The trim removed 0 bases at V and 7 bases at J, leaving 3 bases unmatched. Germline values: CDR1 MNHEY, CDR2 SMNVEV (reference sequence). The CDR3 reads CASSLSGTGGIEAFF. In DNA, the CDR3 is TGTGCCAGCAGTTTATCCGGGACAGGGGGCATTGAAGCTTTCTTT.

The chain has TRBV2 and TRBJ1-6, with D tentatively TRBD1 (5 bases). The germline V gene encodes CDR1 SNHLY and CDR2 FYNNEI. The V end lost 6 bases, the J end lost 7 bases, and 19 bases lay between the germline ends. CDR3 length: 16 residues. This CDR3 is CASRAQGALSNSPLHF. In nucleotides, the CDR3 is TGTGCCAGCAGGGCCCAAGGGGCCCTTTCGAATTCACCCCTCCACTTT.

The CDR3, as DNA: TGTGCCAGCAGTTTACGGCAGGGACACGAGCAGTACTTC. Its protein is CASSLRQGHEQYF. The V call is TRBV28, the J call TRBJ2-7, with D perhaps matching TRBD1 or TRBD2 (5 bases each). The CDR3 length is 13 residues. The germline V and J ends were trimmed by 2 bases and 5 bases, with 10 bases remaining between them. Germline-derived CDR1 and CDR2 are MDHEN and SYDVKM.

The DNA of the CDR3 is TGTGCCAGCAGCCTTTTCGGCGGATCCTACGAGCAGTACTTC. Translating it yields CASSLFGGSYEQYF. The V gene is TRBV11-2, the J gene TRBJ2-7; D is uncertain. The CDR3 covers 14 residues. V shed 5 bases and J shed 1 base, with 12 bases lying between them. Germline assignment: CDR1 SGHAT and CDR2 FQNNGV.

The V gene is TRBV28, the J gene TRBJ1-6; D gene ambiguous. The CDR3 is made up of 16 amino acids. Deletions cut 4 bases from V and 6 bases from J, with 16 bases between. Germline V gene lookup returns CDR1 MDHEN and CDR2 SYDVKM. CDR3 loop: CASSSPHPPRNSPLHF. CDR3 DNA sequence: TGTGCCAGCAGTTCCCCCCATCCTCCCCGTAATTCACCCCTCCACTTT.

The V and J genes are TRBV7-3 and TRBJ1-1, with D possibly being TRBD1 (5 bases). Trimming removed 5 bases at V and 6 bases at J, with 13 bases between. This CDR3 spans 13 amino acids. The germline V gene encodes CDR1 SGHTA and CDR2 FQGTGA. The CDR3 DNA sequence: TGTGCCAGCAGCCCCCGGGGGGTGGCTGAAGCTTTCTTT. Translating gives CASSPRGVAEAFF.

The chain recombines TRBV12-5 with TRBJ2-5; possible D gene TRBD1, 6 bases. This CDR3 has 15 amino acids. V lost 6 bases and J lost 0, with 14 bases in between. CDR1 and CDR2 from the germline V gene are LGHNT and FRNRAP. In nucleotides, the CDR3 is TGTGCTAGTGGCACAGGGACACCGTACCAAGAGACCCAGTACTTC. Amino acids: CASGTGTPYQETQYF.

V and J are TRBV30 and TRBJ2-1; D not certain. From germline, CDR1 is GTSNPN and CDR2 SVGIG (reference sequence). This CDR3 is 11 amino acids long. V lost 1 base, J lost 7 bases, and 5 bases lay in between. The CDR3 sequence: CAWSERNEQFF. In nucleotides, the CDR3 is TGTGCCTGGAGTGAGAGGAATGAGCAGTTCTTC.

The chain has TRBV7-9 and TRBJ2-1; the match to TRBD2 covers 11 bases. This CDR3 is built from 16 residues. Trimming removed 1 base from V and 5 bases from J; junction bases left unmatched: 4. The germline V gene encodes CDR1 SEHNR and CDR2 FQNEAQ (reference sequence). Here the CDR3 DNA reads TGTGCCAGCAGCTTAGTGTCTAGCGGGAGGAACAATGAGCAGTTCTTC. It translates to CASSLVSSGRNNEQFF.

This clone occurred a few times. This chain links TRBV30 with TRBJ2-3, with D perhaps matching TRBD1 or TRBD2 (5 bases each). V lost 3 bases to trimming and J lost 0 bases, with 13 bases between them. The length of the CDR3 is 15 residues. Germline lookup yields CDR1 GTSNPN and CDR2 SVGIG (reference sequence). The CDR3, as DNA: TGTGCCTGGAGGCCTACCGGGACCAGCACAGATACGCAGTATTTT. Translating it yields CAWRPTGTSTDTQYF.

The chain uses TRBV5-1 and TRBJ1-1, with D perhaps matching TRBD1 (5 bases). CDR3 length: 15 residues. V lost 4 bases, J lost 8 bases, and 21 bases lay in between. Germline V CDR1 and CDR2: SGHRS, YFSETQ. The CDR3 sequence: CASSPQGAGRLEAFF. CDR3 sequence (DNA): TGCGCCAGCAGCCCCCAAGGGGCAGGGAGGCTGGAAGCTTTCTTT.

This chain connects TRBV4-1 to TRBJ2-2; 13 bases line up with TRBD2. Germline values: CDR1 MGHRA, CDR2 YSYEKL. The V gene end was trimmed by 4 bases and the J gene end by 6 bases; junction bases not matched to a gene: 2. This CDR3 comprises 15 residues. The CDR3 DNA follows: TGCGCCAGCAGCCCGGGACTAGCGGGATCCGGGGAGCTGTTTTTT. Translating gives CASSPGLAGSGELFF.

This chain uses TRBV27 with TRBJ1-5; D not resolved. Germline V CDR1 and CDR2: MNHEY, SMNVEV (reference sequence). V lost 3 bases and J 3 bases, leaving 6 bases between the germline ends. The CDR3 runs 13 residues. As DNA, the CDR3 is TGTGCCAGCAGTTTGGGCCTCAATCAGCCCCAGCATTTT. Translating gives CASSLGLNQPQHF.